Detailed here is one T cell receptor beta chain. Its antigen is not known. This sample stems from a study of cytomegalovirus exposure and HLA in healthy donors. Across the study: An analysis done earlier identified 90 million to 120 million unique TCR beta sequences from 200 million or so T cells. Some 85 million unique TCRs, all from HLA-typed donors, were included in an early release of the data.

The study's findings and limits: The CMV antigen specificity of a few CMV-associated chains was confirmed through in vitro analysis.

The PCR had 60 Vbeta and 13 Jbeta primers. The protocol was immunoSEQ multiplex PCR, while the TCRdb copy is restricted to in-frame clones and leaves out a portion. The sample includes 90,000 or so clones, around 70% of them seen just once. The CDR3 is 18 amino acids. Germline V gives CDR1 SGHTA, CDR2 FQGNSA. Trimming at V came to 2 bases and at J to 5 bases, leaving 12 bases not matched to a gene. The TCR was taken from a woman in her forties or fifties in good health and CMV-seropositive. The chain joins TRBV7-2 to TRBJ1-1; 12 nucleotides match TRBD1. Sequences were obtained from PBMCs. The CDR3 DNA sequence: TGTGCCAGCAGCTTACCCGGGACAGGGGGCTTTATGTGGACTGAAGCTTTCTTT. Amino acid sequence: CASSLPGTGGFMWTEAFF.